This T cell receptor (beta chain) comes out of a study of T cell responses to AZD1222 COVID-19 vaccine. Repertoires were generated with immunoSEQ multiplex PCR, while TCRdb's copy carries only in-frame clones and drops some. The data contain approximately 110,000 clones, roughly 87% of them singletons. The sequence came from an adult in good health. The source material was peripheral blood, sampled on day 0 of AZD1222 vaccination.

The CDR3 region is CAWSQGTGVNTEAFF. CDR3 coding DNA: TGTGCCTGGAGTCAGGGCACGGGGGTAAACACTGAAGCTTTCTTT. The chain has TRBV30 and TRBJ1-1, with D perhaps matching TRBD1 (5 bases). This CDR3 is built from 15 residues. CDR1 and CDR2 from the germline V gene are GTSNPN and SVGIG (reference sequence). Trimming shortened V by 2 bases and J by 2 bases, and 15 bases separated the two germline ends.